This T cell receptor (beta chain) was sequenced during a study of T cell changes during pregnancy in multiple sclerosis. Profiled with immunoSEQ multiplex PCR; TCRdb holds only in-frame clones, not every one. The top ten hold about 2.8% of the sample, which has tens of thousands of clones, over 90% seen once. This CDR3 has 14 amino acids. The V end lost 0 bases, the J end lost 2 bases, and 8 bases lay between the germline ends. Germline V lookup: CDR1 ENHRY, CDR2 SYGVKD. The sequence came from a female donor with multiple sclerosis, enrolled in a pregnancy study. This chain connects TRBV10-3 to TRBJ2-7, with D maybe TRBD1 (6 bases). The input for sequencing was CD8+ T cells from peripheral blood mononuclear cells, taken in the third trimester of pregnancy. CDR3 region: CAISESTGPYEQYF. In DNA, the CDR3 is TGTGCCATCAGTGAGTCGACAGGACCCTACGAGCAGTACTTC.